This T cell receptor beta chain was profiled in a study of quantifying T cell responses using KT2 cells. Turning to the study itself: RNA was reverse transcribed with TCR alpha and beta constant-region primers.

Unfractionated PBMC were spiked with known numbers of KT2 clone cells. General observations from the study: KT2 sequence counts showed saturation when very many KT2 cells were spiked in.

Each cDNA got a UMI-containing oligo ligated at its 3' end. An equimolar mix of RC1.1 and RC1.2 primed the beta chain across TRBC1 and TRBC2. TCRdb passed the UMI-ligation and nested PCR reads through MiXCR, listing each CDR3 protein once. The data hold 50,000 to 70,000 distinct CDR3 sequences, with about 12% observed a single time. Turning to this clonotype: Its antigen is not identified.

V lost 5 bases, J lost 6 bases, and 11 bases lay in between. The CDR3 spans 13 residues. The specimen sequenced was PBMCs spiked with cells of the T cell clone KT2. J is TRBJ1-5 and V is TRBV12-3 or TRBV12-4; possible D gene TRBD1, 6 bases. The TCR comes from a human donor. The CDR3 nucleotides read TGTGCCAGCAGTCGTGGGGGCGGTCAGCCCCAGCATTTT. This translates into CASSRGGGQPQHF.